The clone carrying this TCR beta chain was recorded once. The source of the sample is a study of T-cell reconstitution after alpha-beta-depleted transplantation in children. CDR3 length equals 14 residues. V trimming: 3 bases; J trimming: 12 bases; junction bases outside the gene matches: 10. A TCRbeta library incorporating unique molecular identifiers was prepared. TCRdb re-analysed the PCR reads in MiXCR, keeping a single row per CDR3 protein. The sample holds about 610,000 distinct CDR3 sequences; roughly a tenth are singletons and the top ten take 4%. The chain combines TRBV12-3 or TRBV12-4 with TRBJ1-2; 10 positions match TRBD1. The receptor's source is a human donor who donated a stem cell graft to a child with acute myeloid leukemia. The sequencing used PBMCs from the stem cell graft donor, collected from the stem cell graft. The CDR3: CASSLGAGQGRHTF. CDR3 in DNA: TGTGCCAGCAGTTTGGGGGCGGGACAGGGGCGCCACACCTTC.